A selection of T cell receptor beta chains follows, all from one sample in a study of Graves' ophthalmopathy and Graves' hyperthyroidism. TCRdb analysed the multiplex PCR reads with MiXCR anew, one entry per CDR3 protein. Here the sample spans 240,000 or so distinct CDR3 sequences, around 50% being singletons. The sequencing input was peripheral blood. These receptors were taken from an adult man with Graves' ophthalmopathy. CDR3s include the opening cysteine and the closing phenylalanine or tryptophan. The order of the fields is J gene, D gene, V gene, clone size, CDR3 protein, CDR3 DNA. The D gene is left open where the match is weak. Clone size, where shown, is once, few, many, or a class for clones that have expanded.

TRBJ1-2 | . | TRBV20-1 | few | CSARNPPPGPYGYTF | TGCAGTGCTAGAAACCCACCACCAGGGCCCTATGGCTACACCTTC
TRBJ2-7 | . | TRBV20-1 | few | CSALGEGRYSYEQYF | TGCAGTGCTCTAGGCGAGGGGCGGTACTCCTACGAGCAGTACTTC
TRBJ1-2 | TRBD1 | TRBV7-8 | . | CASSASRTGGSGYTF | TGTGCCAGCAGCGCTTCAAGGACAGGGGGCTCTGGCTACACCTTC
TRBJ1-3 | TRBD1 | TRBV12-3/TRBV12-4 | . | CASRTGPSSGNTIYF | TGTGCCAGCCGGACAGGTCCCAGCTCTGGAAACACCATATATTTT
TRBJ2-7 | TRBD2 | TRBV5-1 | few | CASTLSGYEQYF | TGCGCCAGCACCCTTAGCGGGTACGAGCAGTACTTC
TRBJ1-2 | . | TRBV9 | . | CASSPSTLYGYTF | TGTGCCAGTTCCCCCTCTACTCTCTATGGCTACACCTTC
TRBJ2-5 | . | TRBV29-1 | many | CSAERVSNRETQYF | TGCAGCGCCGAGCGGGTGTCGAACCGGGAGACCCAGTACTTC
TRBJ1-2 | TRBD1 | TRBV2 | . | CASSGTGGQNYGYTF | TGTGCCAGCAGTGGGACCGGGGGACAGAACTATGGCTACACCTTC
TRBJ2-7 | . | TRBV3-1 | few | CASSQGGAVYEQYF | TGTGCCAGCAGCCAAGGAGGGGCAGTCTACGAGCAGTACTTC
TRBJ1-3 | . | TRBV9 | . | CASSADGRSSGNTIYF | TGTGCCAGCAGCGCAGACGGCAGAAGCTCTGGAAACACCATATATTTT
TRBJ1-1 | . | TRBV7-3 | few | CASSSYQNTEAFF | TGTGCCAGCAGCTCCTATCAGAACACTGAAGCTTTCTTT
TRBJ1-1 | . | TRBV19 | few | CASSPDTEAFF | TGTGCCAGTAGTCCGGACACTGAAGCTTTCTTT
TRBJ1-1 | . | TRBV20-1 | few | CSARRMSEAFF | TGCAGTGCTAGAAGGATGTCTGAAGCTTTCTTT
TRBJ1-2 | . | TRBV12-3/TRBV12-4 | few | CASSLSGGYTF | TGTGCCAGCAGTTTATCGGGGGGCTACACCTTC
TRBJ1-4 | TRBD1 | TRBV7-9 | few | CASSLGFQGATNEKLFF | TGTGCCAGCAGCTTAGGTTTCCAGGGGGCAACTAATGAAAAACTGTTTTTT
TRBJ1-1 | . | TRBV19 | . | CASSLREFTEAFF | TGTGCCAGTAGTCTCCGGGAGTTCACTGAAGCTTTCTTT
TRBJ1-1 | . | TRBV7-9 | . | CASSSQGLYTEAFF | TGTGCCAGCAGCTCACAGGGCCTGTACACTGAAGCTTTCTTT
TRBJ1-1 | . | TRBV25-1 | many | CASMKNTEAFF | TGTGCCAGCATGAAGAACACTGAAGCTTTCTTT
TRBJ2-5 | . | TRBV20-1 | few | CSALRGQVKGETQYF | TGCAGTGCCCTCCGGGGGCAGGTTAAGGGGGAGACCCAGTACTTC
TRBJ1-2 | . | TRBV7-2 | many | CASNVYRDYGYGYTF | TGTGCCAGCAACGTCTACAGGGACTACGGCTATGGCTACACCTTC
TRBJ2-5 | . | TRBV9 | . | CASSRAGQQIETQYF | TGTGCCAGCAGCAGAGCGGGACAACAGATAGAGACCCAGTACTTC
TRBJ2-2 | . | TRBV20-1 | . | CSARDREHTGELFF | TGCAGTGCTAGAGATAGAGAGCATACCGGGGAGCTGTTTTTT
TRBJ1-1 | . | TRBV9 | . | CASSPPRRETEAFF | TGTGCCAGCAGCCCACCCCGGAGGGAGACTGAAGCTTTCTTT
TRBJ1-5 | . | TRBV2 | . | CASSETQAYSNQPQHF | TGTGCCAGCAGTGAAACACAGGCCTATAGCAATCAGCCCCAGCATTTT
TRBJ2-2 | . | TRBV6-5 | once | CASSAGLNTGELFF | TGTGCCAGCAGCGCGGGACTGAACACCGGGGAGCTGTTTTTT
TRBJ1-5 | . | TRBV7-2 | . | CASSLGGMPQHF | TGTGCCAGCAGCTTAGGGGGCATGCCCCAGCATTTT
TRBJ2-7 | TRBD1 | TRBV5-1 | . | CASSVGQGVSYEQYF | TGCGCCAGCAGCGTCGGACAGGGGGTCTCCTACGAGCAGTACTTC
TRBJ2-2 | . | TRBV25-1 | . | CASKDTANTGELFF | TGTGCCAGCAAGGACACGGCGAACACCGGGGAGCTGTTTTTT
TRBJ2-7 | . | TRBV5-6 | . | CASSLGWGSEQYF | TGTGCCAGCAGCTTGGGATGGGGTAGCGAGCAGTACTTC
TRBJ2-5 | . | TRBV19 | . | CASSGVRTSNQKTQYF | TGTGCCAGTAGTGGGGTGCGGACCTCCAACCAGAAGACCCAGTACTTC
TRBJ1-3 | TRBD1 | TRBV7-9 | few | CASSLGRGRGNTIYF | TGTGCCAGCAGCTTGGGCAGGGGGCGAGGAAACACCATATATTTT
TRBJ1-2 | . | TRBV20-1 | . | CSAREVASTYGYTF | TGCAGTGCTAGAGAGGTGGCATCCACCTATGGCTACACCTTC
TRBJ2-7 | TRBD1 | TRBV19 | . | CASSWGQAYEQYF | TGTGCCAGTAGCTGGGGACAGGCCTACGAGCAGTACTTC
TRBJ1-1 | TRBD1 | TRBV7-2 | once | CASSSTRQGARTEAFF | TGTGCCAGCAGCTCAACGCGCCAGGGGGCTCGGACTGAAGCTTTCTTT
TRBJ1-5 | TRBD1 | TRBV25-1 | few | CASSEGGQGATFSNQPQHF | TGTGCCAGCAGTGAAGGGGGCCAGGGGGCTACTTTTAGCAATCAGCCCCAGCATTTT
TRBJ2-5 | . | TRBV4-1 | . | CASSQEWGKETQYF | TGCGCCAGCAGCCAAGAGTGGGGGAAAGAGACCCAGTACTTC
TRBJ2-7 | . | TRBV7-8 | . | CASSLEAALPSPYF | TGTGCCAGCAGCTTAGAAGCCGCCTTACCCAGCCCGTACTTC
TRBJ1-2 | . | TRBV2 | . | CASSPPGEGRNYGYTF | TGCGCCAGCAGCCCTCCAGGGGAGGGACGTAACTATGGCTACACCTTC
TRBJ1-2 | . | TRBV15 | . | CATSLGRQDYGYTF | TGTGCCACCAGCTTAGGGCGGCAGGACTATGGCTACACCTTC
TRBJ2-6 | . | TRBV27 | . | CASSRAGRNTGANVLTF | TGTGCCAGCAGCCGGGCAGGTCGGAACACTGGGGCCAACGTCCTGACTTTC
TRBJ2-7 | TRBD1 | TRBV6-2/TRBV6-3 | . | CASSYSSVQGVYEQYF | TGTGCCAGCAGTTACTCTTCTGTGCAGGGGGTCTACGAGCAGTACTTC
TRBJ1-2 | . | TRBV13 | . | CASSLEGGETGGYTF | TGTGCCAGCAGCCTCGAGGGAGGGGAGACGGGTGGCTACACCTTC
TRBJ2-5 | . | TRBV11-2 | . | CASGLNQETQYF | TGTGCCAGCGGACTAAACCAAGAGACCCAGTACTTC
TRBJ1-5 | . | TRBV25-1 | . | CASRKGVYQPQHF | TGTGCCAGCAGGAAGGGGGTTTATCAGCCCCAGCATTTT